One and the same sample provided the 21 T cell receptor beta chains below, sequenced in a study of blood T cell repertoires in COVID-19. The assay was immunoSEQ multiplex PCR, and TCRdb's table has in-frame clones only and misses some. Here the sample spans around 250,000 clones, over 75% being singletons. The material sequenced was PBMCs or T cells enriched from blood (not recorded which). These receptors were taken from a woman between 45 and 60 years old who had recovered from COVID-19.

Notes on this clone: The junction differs from germline at one of its ends, possibly a read error. The genes are TRBV2 and TRBJ1-1, with D unclear. CDR3 length equals 13 residues. The V gene's germline CDR1 is SNHLY and CDR2 FYNNEI. CDR3 in DNA: TGTGCCAGCAGTGAAACCAAGAACTCTGAAGCTTTCTTT. It encodes CASSETKNSEAFF.

This chain links TRBV28 with TRBJ2-6, with 7 positions matching TRBD1. The ends lost 4 bases at V and 2 bases at J; junction bases unmatched: 2. The CDR3 length is 15 residues. Germline V lookup: CDR1 MDHEN, CDR2 SYDVKM. CDR3 protein: CASSYRGTGANVLTF. The CDR3 DNA reads as TGTGCCAGCAGTTACAGGGGTACTGGGGCCAACGTCCTGACTTTC.

The gene calls are TRBV6-7 and TRBJ2-7; 7 positions match TRBD1. TRBV6-7 is given ORF status, its function remaining uncertain. V trimming: 8 bases; J trimming: 2 bases; junction bases outside the gene matches: 15. The length of the CDR3 is 16 residues. As DNA, the CDR3 is TGTGCCAGCCGGGACAGAAGCCGCCAGGGGACCTACGAGCAGTACTTC. This codes for CASRDRSRQGTYEQYF.

The gene calls are TRBV27 and TRBJ2-4; TRBD1 matches 7 bases. The trim removed 5 bases at V and 12 bases at J, leaving 7 bases unmatched. Germline V gives CDR1 MNHEY, CDR2 SMNVEV (reference sequence). This CDR3 spans 12 amino acids. The CDR3: CASSNPGQNQYF. CDR3 in DNA: TGTGCCAGCAGTAACCCGGGACAGAATCAGTACTTC.

This chain joins TRBV5-1 and TRBJ2-2, with unresolved D. The V gene lost 4 bases and the J gene lost 0 bases, with 10 bases spanning the gap. This CDR3 comprises 15 residues. Germline lookup yields CDR1 SGHRS and CDR2 YFSETQ. CDR3 nucleotides: TGCGCCAGCAGCCTGGTATTTTCGAACACCGGGGAGCTGTTTTTT. The encoded protein is CASSLVFSNTGELFF.

In DNA form, the CDR3 reads TGTGCCAGCAGCTTAGTCTACGGGAGGGAGGTTGAGCAGTTCTTC. Its protein product is CASSLVYGREVEQFF. The V and J genes are TRBV11-3 and TRBJ2-1; 8 bases match TRBD2. Germline V gene data show CDR1 as SGHNT and CDR2 as YENEEA. This CDR3 spans 15 amino acids. V was clipped by 1 base and J by 9 bases; unmatched bases: 8.

This chain links TRBV2 with TRBJ2-3, with 8 bases that match TRBD2. Germline V lookup: CDR1 SNHLY, CDR2 FYNNEI. This CDR3 contains 16 residues. Trimming at V came to 7 bases and at J to 4 bases, leaving 13 bases not matched to a gene. CDR3 region: CASTPLGAGGPDTQYF. CDR3 coding DNA: TGTGCCAGCACCCCCCTAGGCGCGGGAGGTCCAGATACGCAGTATTTT.

The chain combines TRBV2 with TRBJ1-1, with 7 bases matching TRBD1. This CDR3 spans 13 amino acids. Germline CDR1 SNHLY, CDR2 FYNNEI. The J segment lost 9 bases and the V segment lost 1 base, leaving 5 bases of the junction unmatched. This CDR3 reads CASSEGQGSKAFF. The CDR3 DNA sequence: TGTGCCAGCAGTGAAGGACAGGGATCGAAAGCTTTCTTT.

The chain joins TRBV6-5 to TRBJ2-7; 7 bases fit TRBD2. The CDR3 is 16 residues long. V lost 0 bases and J lost 2; bases outside the gene matches: 7. Germline CDR1 is MNHEY and CDR2 is SVGAGI. In nucleotides, the CDR3 is TGTGCCAGCAGTTACTCGCACGGGAGGCTCACCTACGAGCAGTACTTC. This translates into CASSYSHGRLTYEQYF.

This sequence joins TRBV25-1 and TRBJ1-5, with D uncertain. Germline CDR1 and CDR2: MGHDK and SYGVNS. V shed 4 bases and J shed 3 bases, with 7 bases lying between them. The CDR3 loop spans 13 amino acids. The chain's CDR3 is CASSAGYNQPQHF. The CDR3 nucleotides are TGTGCCAGCAGTGCGGGGTACAATCAGCCCCAGCATTTT.

The genes are TRBV5-1 and TRBJ2-2, with 10 bases matching TRBD1. Germline values: CDR1 SGHRS, CDR2 YFSETQ. The CDR3 length is 17 residues. With 0 bases clipped from V and 3 bases from J, the junction kept 5 bases outside the gene matches. CDR3 bases: TGCGCCAGCAGCTTGGTGGCCGGGACAGGGGACACCGGGGAGCTGTTTTTT. It encodes CASSLVAGTGDTGELFF.

The chain is built from TRBV10-1 and TRBJ2-3; 10 bases align to TRBD2. J lost 7 bases, V lost 5 bases, and 9 bases had no gene match. From germline, CDR1 is WNHNN and CDR2 SYGVQD (reference sequence). The CDR3 totals 15 residues. The chain's CDR3 is CASSPQAGGPNTQYF. The CDR3 DNA follows: TGCGCCAGCAGTCCCCAAGCGGGAGGGCCCAATACGCAGTATTTT.

The V gene is TRBV6-5, the J gene TRBJ1-1, with no clear D. In germline, CDR1 is MNHEY, CDR2 SVGAGI. V dropped 0 bases and J dropped 4 bases, with 15 bases sitting between them. The CDR3 runs to 16 residues. CDR3 residues: CASSYSRLSGSTEAFF. The DNA of the CDR3 is TGTGCCAGCAGTTACTCGCGGCTTTCTGGAAGCACTGAAGCTTTCTTT.

The chain is built from TRBV3-1 (or the pseudogene TRBV3-2) and TRBJ1-1; D is perhaps TRBD1 (5 bases). The CDR3 has 12 amino acids. V was shortened by 3 bases and J by 5 bases, with 7 bases between the two germline ends. Germline V gene sequence: CDR1 LGHDT, CDR2 YNNKEL (reference sequence). CDR3 in DNA: TGTGCCAGCAGCCACAGGGAAACTGAAGCTTTCTTT. Translated, it gives CASSHRETEAFF.

V gene TRBV24-1 combines with J gene TRBJ1-2; 9 nucleotides line up with TRBD1. From germline, CDR1 is KGHDR and CDR2 SFDVKD. The CDR3 extends over 15 amino acids. After removal of 4 bases from V and 2 bases from J, the junction contained 4 bases not matched to a gene. The chain's CDR3 is CATSDRTGGNYGYTF. CDR3 bases: TGTGCCACCAGTGACCGAACAGGGGGCAACTATGGCTACACCTTC.

The rearrangement joins TRBV28 to TRBJ1-5; no definite D call. Germline CDR1 MDHEN, CDR2 SYDVKM. V was trimmed by 5 bases and J by 9 bases, leaving 14 bases between them. CDR3 length: 13 residues. Here the CDR3 reads CASSAFGGSPQHF. Here the CDR3 DNA reads TGTGCCAGCAGTGCTTTCGGAGGCTCGCCCCAGCATTTT.

The genes are TRBV11-2 and TRBJ2-7; TRBD1 matches 9 bases. J gave up 5 bases and V 7 bases, and 3 bases lay outside the gene matches. This CDR3 spans 12 amino acids. The germline V gene encodes CDR1 SGHAT and CDR2 FQNNGV. The CDR3 sequence: CASTGQGNEQYF. CDR3 DNA sequence: TGTGCCAGCACCGGACAGGGGAACGAGCAGTACTTC.

The V gene is TRBV5-1, the J gene TRBJ2-3, with D maybe TRBD2 (5 bases). The CDR3 loop spans 12 amino acids. Germline V gene lookup returns CDR1 SGHRS and CDR2 YFSETQ. Trimming left V 3 bases short and J 3 bases short, with 5 bases between. The CDR3: CASSSGTDTQYF. Written as DNA, the CDR3 is TGCGCCAGCAGCTCGGGGACAGATACGCAGTATTTT.

This rearrangement joins TRBV5-1 to TRBJ2-1; D is undetermined. This CDR3 spans 15 amino acids. Germline V lookup: CDR1 SGHRS, CDR2 YFSETQ. Between the trimmed V and J ends, which lost 0 bases and 10 bases, there was a span of 17 bases. The CDR3 sequence: CASSLETPGVSEQFF. CDR3 sequence (DNA): TGCGCCAGCAGCTTGGAGACTCCCGGCGTCTCGGAGCAGTTCTTC. Full variable domain (rest looked up from reference TRBV5-1 and TRBJ2-1): KAGVTQTPRYLIKTRGQQVTLSCSPISGHRSVSWYQQTPGQGLQFLFEYFSETQRNKGNFPGRFSGRQFSNSRSEMNVSTLELGDSALYLCASSLETPGVSEQFFGPGTRLTVL.

The chain has TRBV5-1 and TRBJ1-4; D call uncertain. This CDR3 spans 13 amino acids. Germline V gene data show CDR1 as SGHRS and CDR2 as YFSETQ. Trimming shortened V by 4 bases and J by 6 bases, and 10 bases separated the two germline ends. The CDR3: CASSVKSDEKLFF. The CDR3 DNA is TGCGCCAGCAGCGTAAAATCAGATGAAAAACTGTTTTTT. The variable domain in full, with the rest retrieved from reference TRBV5-1 and TRBJ1-4, is KAGVTQTPRYLIKTRGQQVTLSCSPISGHRSVSWYQQTPGQGLQFLFEYFSETQRNKGNFPGRFSGRQFSNSRSEMNVSTLELGDSALYLCASSVKSDEKLFFGSGTQLSVL.

V gene TRBV5-4 combines with J gene TRBJ2-7; TRBD2 matches 11 bases. Trimming took 3 bases from V and 0 from J; bases not matched to a gene: 2. From germline, CDR1 is SGHNT and CDR2 YYREEE (reference sequence). The CDR3 consists of 15 residues. CDR3 sequence: CASSYSGRASYEQYF. The CDR3 bases are TGTGCCAGCAGCTATAGCGGGAGGGCCTCCTACGAGCAGTACTTC.